A selection of T cell receptor beta chains follows, all from one sample in a study of T cell repertoires in cytomegalovirus infection. Each CDR3 protein is one row after TCRdb ran MiXCR on the reads. The table has about 700,000 distinct CDR3 sequences, approximately 33% seen once. The antigens for these receptors are not known. This material consisted of cultured PBMCs, taken from culture after CMV antigen stimulation. The source of these receptors is a human donor in good health (CMV status not recorded). Some clones in this sample may be carry-over from other donors' samples. Each CDR3 is given with its conserved first and last residue. A D gene is named only where the DNA matches it firmly. Size tells how often a clone was seen (once, few, many) or the class of an expanded clone, and some rows leave it out.

j_call d_call clone_size v_call cdr3_nt cdr3_aa
TRBJ2-7 - - TRBV2 TGTGCCAGCAGTGCGGAGAGATACGAGCAGTACTTC CASSAERYEQYF
TRBJ2-1 TRBD2 - TRBV7-9 TGTGCCAGCAACGGGGGGGGGGGGGGCAATGAGCAGTTCTTC CASNGGGGGNEQFF
TRBJ2-1 - - TRBV2 TGTGCCAGCAGTGTGGGTGGATTTTCCTACAATGAGCAGTTCTTC CASSVGGFSYNEQFF
TRBJ2-3 TRBD2 few TRBV27 TGTGCCAGCAGCCCTAGCTGGCTAGCGGCAGATACGCAGTATTTT CASSPSWLAADTQYF
TRBJ2-3 - - TRBV20-1 TGCAGTGCTAGAGAGGGCTCCGACAGAGATACGCAGTATTTT CSAREGSDRDTQYF
TRBJ1-4 - once TRBV5-6 TGTGCCAGCAGCTTGGGGTCAGGGCGAAATGAAAAACTGTTTTTT CASSLGSGRNEKLFF
TRBJ2-5 - few TRBV4-1 TGCGCCAGCAGCCAAGTTGGCATGCCAATCAAGTTGGAGACCCAGTACTTC CASSQVGMPIKLETQYF
TRBJ1-6 - few TRBV7-9 TGTGCCAGCTCAGCGTCGGGGGCGCGAAATTCACCCCTCCACTTT CASSASGARNSPLHF
TRBJ1-2 - - TRBV4-3 TGCGCCAGCAGCCAAGAAGGAAATGGCTACACCTTC CASSQEGNGYTF
TRBJ2-7 - - TRBV2 TGTGCCAGCAGTGAACAGGGACGGGGCTCCTACGAGCAGTACTTC CASSEQGRGSYEQYF
TRBJ2-7 - many TRBV7-2 TGTGCCAGCAGCTTAGGAGGGAGATCGACCTACGAGCAGTACTTC CASSLGGRSTYEQYF
TRBJ1-4 TRBD1 - TRBV28 TGTGCCAGCAGCCGGCCCGGGACAGTTGAAAAACTGTTTTTT CASSRPGTVEKLFF
TRBJ2-3 TRBD1 many TRBV7-2 TGTGCCAGCAGACACAGGGGGCGCACAGATACGCAGTATTTT CASRHRGRTDTQYF
TRBJ2-1 TRBD1 many TRBV7-2 TGTGCCAGCAGCTTAGGAGGGGGCCTTGAAAATGAGCAGTTCTTC CASSLGGGLENEQFF
TRBJ1-2 - many TRBV7-2 TGTGCCAGCAGCGCGAGCACTAACTATGGCTACACCTTC CASSASTNYGYTF
TRBJ2-2 TRBD2 - TRBV2 TGTGCCAGCTCGAATTTAGCGGGGGCTACCGGGGAGCTGTTTTTT CASSNLAGATGELFF
TRBJ2-3 - many TRBV7-2 TGTGCCAGCAGCTCCCAGAAAATCAGCACAGATACGCAGTATTTT CASSSQKISTDTQYF
TRBJ2-1 TRBD2 - TRBV5-1 TGTGCCAGCAGCTCCTCACTAGCGGGGTACAATGAGCAGTTCTTC CASSSSLAGYNEQFF
TRBJ1-2 - few TRBV6-5 TGTGCCAGCAGAACCTTGGCAGGGACGAACTATGGCTACACCTTC CASRTLAGTNYGYTF
TRBJ2-7 TRBD1 - TRBV7-9 TGTGCCAGCAGCTCCGCTCGACAGGGTACCACTTGGAACGAGCAGTACTTC CASSSARQGTTWNEQYF
TRBJ2-3 TRBD2 - TRBV19 TGTGCCAGTATGCACGGGAGGGCCACAGATACGCAGTATTTT CASMHGRATDTQYF
TRBJ2-1 TRBD2 many TRBV7-8 TGTGCCAGCAGCTCCCGCCTAGCGGATTCCTACAATGAGCAGTTCTTC CASSSRLADSYNEQFF
TRBJ2-1 - - TRBV7-2 TGTGCCAGCAGCTCCCCCTGGGGCGATGAGCAGTTCTTC CASSSPWGDEQFF
TRBJ2-5 TRBD1 many TRBV7-2 TGTGCCAGCAGTCCAACCTCCGCGGGACAGGGAGAGACCCAGTACTTC CASSPTSAGQGETQYF
TRBJ2-5 - - TRBV5-4 TGTGCCAGCAGCTTTGATAGCTCACCAGGAGAGACCCAGTACTTC CASSFDSSPGETQYF
TRBJ2-5 TRBD2 many TRBV7-2 TGTGCCAGCAGCATTACCTCGACTAGCGCAGAGACCCAGTACTTC CASSITSTSAETQYF
TRBJ2-1 - few TRBV7-2 TGTGCCAGCAGCTTACCGTGGAAGGGCAATGAGCAGTTCTTC CASSLPWKGNEQFF
TRBJ2-3 - few TRBV20-1 TGCAGTGCCAAATCCGGGGAGACCCTCACAGATACGCAGTATTTT CSAKSGETLTDTQYF
TRBJ2-2 TRBD1 - TRBV5-1 TGCGCCAGCAGCATTGGACAGGGGACGCCCGGGGAGCTGTTTTTT CASSIGQGTPGELFF
TRBJ1-6 - - TRBV19 TGTGCCAGTAGTAGACAGCATACTAATAATTCACCCCTCCACTTT CASSRQHTNNSPLHF
TRBJ2-7 - - TRBV20-1 TGCAGTGCTCCCCAGGGGGGGGTGAGTTACGAGCAGTACTTC CSAPQGGVSYEQYF
TRBJ1-1 - few TRBV30 TGTGCCTGGAGCGAAGCCGACAGGCTGGCCACTGAAGCTTTCTTT CAWSEADRLATEAFF
TRBJ1-2 - few TRBV20-1 TGCAGTGCCTTCTCGGCGGCGGGTTCGGGGGATGGCTACACCTTC CSAFSAAGSGDGYTF
TRBJ2-7 TRBD2 - TRBV7-2 TGTGCCAGCAGCTACGCAGGACTAGCGGGCTACGAGCAGTACTTC CASSYAGLAGYEQYF
TRBJ1-1 - many TRBV7-2 TGTGCCAGCAGCCGCGTCGGGCTTTACACTGAAGCTTTCTTT CASSRVGLYTEAFF
TRBJ2-3 TRBD2 once TRBV12-3/TRBV12-4 TGTGCCAGCAGACCTCGGACTAGCGGGAGGGGCGATACGCAGTATTTT CASRPRTSGRGDTQYF
TRBJ2-7 - - TRBV20-1 TGCAGTGCTAGACGTAGCGGAAGAGGTCGCTACGAGCAGTACTTC CSARRSGRGRYEQYF
TRBJ2-1 - once TRBV5-1 TGCGCCAGCAGCTTGGGACAGTCCCACCTTGAGCAGTTCTTC CASSLGQSHLEQFF
TRBJ2-1 TRBD1 - TRBV19 TGTGCCAGCTTCCTACGACCGACCGGGGACAGGGACCCACTGTTACCCTACAATGAGCAGTTCTTC CASFLRPTGDRDPLLPYNEQFF
TRBJ2-7 TRBD1 - TRBV5-1 TGCGCCAGCAGCTTGGCCGGGACAGCCTACTACGAGCAGTACTTC CASSLAGTAYYEQYF
TRBJ2-1 TRBD2 few TRBV10-3 TGTGCCATCAGTGTTCACGGAGACCCTAGCGGGAGCAATGAGCAGTTCTTC CAISVHGDPSGSNEQFF
TRBJ2-3 - - TRBV20-1 TGCAGTGCTAGTAATAGCGGACCCGAGGGCACAGATACGCAGTATTTT CSASNSGPEGTDTQYF
TRBJ1-2 - - TRBV20-1 TGCAGTGCTTCCGGGACGGCGACTAACTATGGCTACACCTTC CSASGTATNYGYTF
TRBJ2-2 - few TRBV7-2 TGTGCCAGCACGCTTCAGCACACCGGGGAGCTGTTTTTT CASTLQHTGELFF
TRBJ1-2 - few TRBV12-3/TRBV12-4 TGTGCCAGCAGATCCCGGGGCACAACTAACTATGGCTACACCTTC CASRSRGTTNYGYTF
TRBJ2-3 - once TRBV5-5 TGTGCCAGCAGCTTGGTGCCAGGGCAAGATACGCAGTATTTT CASSLVPGQDTQYF
TRBJ2-3 TRBD2 - TRBV20-1 TGCAGTGCCCGGCCCCAAGAGCTAGCGGGAACAGATACGCAGTATTTT CSARPQELAGTDTQYF
TRBJ2-4 TRBD1 - TRBV28 TGTGCCAGCGCTCGGCCCGGGACAGAGAAAAACATTCAGTACTTC CASARPGTEKNIQYF
TRBJ1-2 - few TRBV7-9 TGTGCCAGCCAACAGGAAATTGGCTACACCTTC CASQQEIGYTF
TRBJ1-2 - many TRBV7-2 TGTGCCAGCAGCTTAAGAACGGGGGCCACCTCTAACTATGGCTACACCTTC CASSLRTGATSNYGYTF
TRBJ2-7 - - TRBV3-1 TGTGCCAGCAGCCTCCGGGGGACAGAAGGGGAGCAGTACTTC CASSLRGTEGEQYF
TRBJ2-7 - once TRBV20-1 TGCAGTGCTAGCCCCCTCCAGGGGTTTAAGGCCGAGCAGTACTTC CSASPLQGFKAEQYF
TRBJ2-1 - - TRBV7-4 TGTGCCAGCAGCTTAGTGGTTGTTAATGAGCAGTTCTTC CASSLVVVNEQFF
TRBJ1-5 - - TRBV2 TGTGCCAGCAGTGATGGCATGCAGTGGCCCCAGCATTTT CASSDGMQWPQHF
TRBJ1-6 - few TRBV7-2 TGTGCCAGCAGTAGTACTAACCGGGACGGGCCTTTTACCCTCCACTTT CASSSTNRDGPFTLHF